This passage covers 12 T cell receptor beta chains from one sample sequenced in a study of CD8 T cells in Susac syndrome. The authors reverse transcribed about 0.5 to 1 ug RNA with random hexamers. MiXCR was run by TCRdb on the immunoSEQ multiplex PCR reads, yielding one entry per CDR3 protein. The table lists about 130,000 distinct CDR3 sequences, approximately 96% of them singletons. Input material: CD8+ T cells from PBMCs. The source of these receptors is a human donor with Susac syndrome.

The chain has TRBV30 and TRBJ1-2; 11 bases align to TRBD1. The germline gives CDR1 GTSNPN, CDR2 SVGIG (reference sequence). The CDR3 spans 14 residues. With V trimmed by 3 bases and J by 3 bases, 3 bases remained unmatched. CDR3 sequence: CAWSPGQGDYGYTF. In nucleotides, the CDR3 is TGTGCCTGGAGCCCGGGACAGGGGGACTATGGCTACACCTTC.

The chain links TRBV27 to TRBJ2-1; 12 bases line up with TRBD1. From germline, CDR1 is MNHEY and CDR2 SMNVEV (reference sequence). The CDR3 has 15 amino acids. J gave up 8 bases and V 6 bases, and 8 bases lay outside the gene matches. The CDR3 nucleotides read TGTGCCAGCAGCCCCTGGGGACAGGGGGCCGATGAGCAGTTCTTC. Amino acid sequence: CASSPWGQGADEQFF.

The chain couples TRBV9 to TRBJ2-3; unclear D gene. This CDR3 spans 11 amino acids. The V end lost 4 bases, the J end lost 7 bases, and 7 bases lay between the germline ends. Per germline, CDR1 SGDLS and CDR2 YYNGEE. CDR3 region: CASSFGNTQYF. The DNA for the CDR3 is TGTGCCAGCAGCTTTGGAAATACGCAGTATTTT.

The chain combines TRBV20-1 with TRBJ2-7, with D perhaps given as TRBD1 or TRBD2 (5 bases each). Germline V gene lookup returns CDR1 DFQATT and CDR2 SNEGSKA (reference sequence). V dropped 1 base and J dropped 6 bases, with 16 bases sitting between them. This CDR3 is 14 amino acids long. CDR3 amino acids: CSARVGEFRVEQYF. In nucleotides, the CDR3 is TGCAGTGCTAGAGTGGGGGAATTCAGGGTCGAGCAGTACTTC.

V is TRBV5-1 and J is TRBJ2-1; D gene uncertain. Per germline, CDR1 SGHRS and CDR2 YFSETQ. Trimming removed 4 bases from V and 0 bases from J, with 11 bases in between. The CDR3 length is 15 residues. The CDR3 spells CASSADLASYNEQFF. CDR3 DNA sequence: TGCGCCAGCAGCGCCGACTTGGCCTCCTACAATGAGCAGTTCTTC.

The chain joins TRBV5-1 to TRBJ2-7; possibly TRBD1 for D (5 bases). V lost 0 bases and J 7 bases, leaving 14 bases between the germline ends. The CDR3 loop spans 14 amino acids. Germline V gene lookup returns CDR1 SGHRS and CDR2 YFSETQ. The CDR3 reads CASSLGQGFGEQYF. Written as DNA, the CDR3 is TGCGCCAGCAGCTTGGGTCAGGGTTTCGGGGAGCAGTACTTC. The whole variable domain, remainder taken from reference TRBV5-1 and TRBJ2-7, is KAGVTQTPRYLIKTRGQQVTLSCSPISGHRSVSWYQQTPGQGLQFLFEYFSETQRNKGNFPGRFSGRQFSNSRSEMNVSTLELGDSALYLCASSLGQGFGEQYFGPGTRLTVT.

This CDR3 reads CASSNARGAYGYTF. In nucleotides, the CDR3 is TGTGCCAGCAGCAACGCCCGGGGGGCCTATGGCTACACCTTC. The V and J genes are TRBV13 and TRBJ1-2, with a tentative D call TRBD1 (6 bases). Germline loops: CDR1 PRHDT, CDR2 FYEKMQ (reference sequence). The CDR3 spans 14 residues. V was clipped by 5 bases and J by 4 bases, with 14 bases between them.

This chain joins TRBV12-3 or TRBV12-4 and TRBJ1-2; D possibly corresponds to TRBD1 (5 bases). V lost 2 bases and J lost 6, with 13 bases in between. The CDR3 has 14 amino acids. DNA for the CDR3: TGTGCCAGCAGTTTACAGGGCATAGCGGATGGCTACACCTTC. Protein: CASSLQGIADGYTF.

DNA for the CDR3: TGCAGTGCTAGATCCCACAGGGTCCAGTACGAGCAGTACTTC. Translating it yields CSARSHRVQYEQYF. This chain connects TRBV20-1 to TRBJ2-7, with D perhaps TRBD1 (6 bases). This CDR3 is built from 14 residues. Looked up from germline, CDR1 is DFQATT and CDR2 is SNEGSKA (reference sequence). The V and J ends lost 2 bases and 4 bases respectively, with 15 bases between them.

This chain joins TRBV28 and TRBJ2-7, with 9 bases matching TRBD1. The CDR3 runs to 15 residues. V gave up 6 bases and J gave up 2 bases; unmatched junction bases: 8. Germline V gives CDR1 MDHEN, CDR2 SYDVKM. CDR3 nucleotide sequence: TGTGCCAGCAGGCCAAACAGGGGGCATCCCTACGAGCAGTACTTC. Translation: CASRPNRGHPYEQYF.

The chain recombines TRBV12-5 with TRBJ1-2, with no clear D. The V and J ends lost 4 bases and 6 bases respectively, with 9 bases between them. The germline V gene has CDR1 LGHNT and CDR2 FRNRAP. The CDR3 is 12 residues long. The CDR3 region is CASGSTVNGYTF. CDR3 nucleotides: TGTGCTAGTGGTTCGACGGTCAATGGCTACACCTTC.

V and J are TRBV7-8 and TRBJ2-7; D is unresolved. CDR1 SGHVS and CDR2 FQNEAQ come from the germline V gene. The CDR3 totals 14 residues. V was shortened by 4 bases and J by 6 bases, with 16 bases between the two germline ends. In DNA, the CDR3 is TGTGCCAGCAGCTCCCTAGTGACGTTTGGCGAGCAGTACTTC. Translation: CASSSLVTFGEQYF.